The present entry profiles one T cell receptor beta chain with its context. In the authors' methods: Nucleated cell counts were estimated from reference gene primer amplification. Assay: immunoSEQ multiplex PCR; the TCRdb copy retains only in-frame clones and omits some. V and J calls and clone size follow that table, whereas D and trimming were derived from the DNA. The sample carries about 230,000 clones, 80% to 85% recorded once. The germline V and J ends were trimmed by 2 bases and 6 bases, with 8 bases remaining between them. This CDR3 is built from 11 residues. The germline CDR1 and CDR2 sequences are GTSNPN and SVGIG (reference sequence). This sample was taken from a study of blood T cell repertoires in COVID-19. Study background: Acute-phase and convalescent COVID-19 samples originated in the United States, Italy and Spain. PBMCs, B-cell-depleted T cells, or T cells were the source of the cDNA or gDNA that made up the material.

The genes are TRBV30 and TRBJ2-7; a possible D gene is TRBD2 (5 bases). The TCR comes from a man aged 45 to 65 with active or convalescent COVID-19. Source material: peripheral blood. CDR3 amino acids: CAWSQRGEQYF. In DNA, the CDR3 is TGTGCCTGGAGTCAACGGGGCGAGCAGTACTTC.